This section outlines one T cell receptor (beta chain) sequence together with its context. The sample originates from a study of blood T cell repertoires in COVID-19. Assay used: immunoSEQ multiplex PCR; TCRdb lists only in-frame clones, some missing. This sample has 95,000 to 130,000 clones, with around four fifths found just once. The sequenced sample consisted of peripheral blood. This TCR derives from a man aged 30 to 39 with acute or convalescent COVID-19.

Written as DNA, the CDR3 is TGTGCCAGCAGCCAGGGACTAGCGGTTTCCTACGAGCAGTACGTC. This sequence encodes CASSQGLAVSYEQYV. This chain uses TRBV6-2 or TRBV6-3 with TRBJ2-7; 11 bases align to TRBD2. J was trimmed by 1 base and V by 6 bases; bases with no gene match: 5. The CDR3 contains 15 residues. CDR1 is MNHEY and CDR2 is SVGEGT in the germline V gene.